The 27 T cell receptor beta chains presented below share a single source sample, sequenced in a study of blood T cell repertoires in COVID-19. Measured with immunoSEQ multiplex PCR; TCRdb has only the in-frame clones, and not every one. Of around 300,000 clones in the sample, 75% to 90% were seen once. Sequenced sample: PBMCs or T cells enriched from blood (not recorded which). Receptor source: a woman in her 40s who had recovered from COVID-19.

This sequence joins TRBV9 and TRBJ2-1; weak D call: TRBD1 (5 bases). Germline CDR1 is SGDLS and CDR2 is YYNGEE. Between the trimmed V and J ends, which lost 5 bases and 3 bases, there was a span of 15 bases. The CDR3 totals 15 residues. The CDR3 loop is CASSGRTNLYNEQFF. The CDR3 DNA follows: TGTGCCAGCAGTGGAAGGACAAACCTCTACAATGAGCAGTTCTTC. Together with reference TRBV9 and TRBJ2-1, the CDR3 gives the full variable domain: DSGVTQTPKHLITATGQRVTLRCSPRSGDLSVYWYQQSLDQGLQFLIQYYNGEERAKGNILERFSAQQFPDLHSELNLSSLELGDSALYFCASSGRTNLYNEQFFGPGTRLTVL.

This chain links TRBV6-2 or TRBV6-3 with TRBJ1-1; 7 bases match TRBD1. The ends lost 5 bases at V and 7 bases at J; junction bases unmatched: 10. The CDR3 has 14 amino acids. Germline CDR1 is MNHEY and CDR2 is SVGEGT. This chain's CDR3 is CASSQNRDSGEAFF. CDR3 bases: TGTGCCAGCAGTCAAAACCGGGACAGCGGTGAAGCTTTCTTT.

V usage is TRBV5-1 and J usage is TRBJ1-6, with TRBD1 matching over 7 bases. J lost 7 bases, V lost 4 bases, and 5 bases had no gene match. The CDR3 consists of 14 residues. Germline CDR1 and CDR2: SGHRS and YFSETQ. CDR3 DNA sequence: TGCGCCAGCAGCCCGGGACAGCGGAATTCACCCCTCCACTTT. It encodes CASSPGQRNSPLHF.

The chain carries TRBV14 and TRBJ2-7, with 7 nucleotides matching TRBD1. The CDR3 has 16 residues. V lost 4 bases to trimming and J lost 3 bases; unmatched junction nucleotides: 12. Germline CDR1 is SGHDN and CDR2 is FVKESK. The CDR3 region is CASSRSNRGNVYEQYF. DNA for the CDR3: TGTGCCAGCAGCCGGTCAAACAGGGGTAACGTCTACGAGCAGTACTTC. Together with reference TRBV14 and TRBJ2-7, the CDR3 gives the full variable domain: EAGVTQFPSHSVIEKGQTVTLRCDPISGHDNLYWYRRVMGKEIKFLLHFVKESKQDESGMPNNRFLAERTGGTYSTLKVQPAELEDSGVYFCASSRSNRGNVYEQYFGPGTRLTVT.

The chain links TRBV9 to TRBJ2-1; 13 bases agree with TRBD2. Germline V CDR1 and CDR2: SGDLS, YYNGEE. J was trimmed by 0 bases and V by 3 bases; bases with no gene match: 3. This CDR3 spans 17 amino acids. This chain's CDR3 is CASSERTSGSSYNEQFF. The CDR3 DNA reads TGTGCCAGCAGCGAGAGGACTAGCGGGAGCTCCTACAATGAGCAGTTCTTC.

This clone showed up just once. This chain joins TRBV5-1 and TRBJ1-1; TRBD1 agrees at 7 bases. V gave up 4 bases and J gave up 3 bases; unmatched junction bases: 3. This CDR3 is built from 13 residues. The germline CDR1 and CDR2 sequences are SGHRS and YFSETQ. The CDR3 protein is CASSATGDTEAFF. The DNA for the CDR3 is TGCGCCAGCAGCGCAACAGGGGACACTGAAGCTTTCTTT.

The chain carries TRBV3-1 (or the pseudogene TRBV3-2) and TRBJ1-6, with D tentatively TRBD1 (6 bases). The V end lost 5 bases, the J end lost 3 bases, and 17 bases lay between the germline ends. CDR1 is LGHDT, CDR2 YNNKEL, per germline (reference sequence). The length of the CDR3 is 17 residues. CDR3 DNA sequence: TGTGCCAGCAGCTGGGGGCAAGCAACCCTCTATAATTCACCCCTCCACTTT. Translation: CASSWGQATLYNSPLHF.

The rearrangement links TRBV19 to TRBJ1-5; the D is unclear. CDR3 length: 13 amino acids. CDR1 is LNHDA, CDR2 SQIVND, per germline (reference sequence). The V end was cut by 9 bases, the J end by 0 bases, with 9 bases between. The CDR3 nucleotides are TGTGCCAGACTTACTTATAGCAATCAGCCCCAGCATTTT. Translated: CARLTYSNQPQHF.

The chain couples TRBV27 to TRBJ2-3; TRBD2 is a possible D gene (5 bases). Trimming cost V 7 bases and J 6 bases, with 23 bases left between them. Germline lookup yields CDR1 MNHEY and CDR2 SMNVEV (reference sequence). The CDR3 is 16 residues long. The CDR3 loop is CASTPLAERAEDTQYF. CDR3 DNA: TGTGCCAGCACTCCCCTAGCCGAGAGGGCCGAGGATACGCAGTATTTT.

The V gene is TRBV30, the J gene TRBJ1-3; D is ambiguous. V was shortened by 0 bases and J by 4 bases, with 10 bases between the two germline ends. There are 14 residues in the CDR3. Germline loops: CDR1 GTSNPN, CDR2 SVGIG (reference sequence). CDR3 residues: CAWSVRVPGNTIYF. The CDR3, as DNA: TGTGCCTGGAGTGTACGGGTCCCCGGAAACACCATATATTTT.

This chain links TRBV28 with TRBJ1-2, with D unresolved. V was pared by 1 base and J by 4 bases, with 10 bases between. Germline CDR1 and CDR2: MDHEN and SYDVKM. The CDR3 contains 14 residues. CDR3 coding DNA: TGTGCCAGCAGTTTATTTGGCGGTCCCTATGGCTACACCTTC. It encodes CASSLFGGPYGYTF.

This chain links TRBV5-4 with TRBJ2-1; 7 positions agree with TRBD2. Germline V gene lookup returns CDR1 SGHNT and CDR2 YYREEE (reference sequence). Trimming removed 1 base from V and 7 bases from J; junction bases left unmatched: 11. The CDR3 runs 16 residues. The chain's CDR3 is CASSLNSRLAANEQFF. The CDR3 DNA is TGTGCCAGCAGCTTGAACTCCAGGCTAGCGGCTAATGAGCAGTTCTTC. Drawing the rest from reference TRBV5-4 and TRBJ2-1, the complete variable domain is ETGVTQSPTHLIKTRGQQVTLRCSSQSGHNTVSWYQQALGQGPQFIFQYYREEENGRGNFPPRFSGLQFPNYSSELNVNALELDDSALYLCASSLNSRLAANEQFFGPGTRLTVL.

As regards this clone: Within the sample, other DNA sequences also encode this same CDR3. CDR3 nucleotides: TGTGCCAGCAGCCCGGGACTTGGCACTGAAGCTTTCTTT. Translation: CASSPGLGTEAFF. V is TRBV7-9 and J is TRBJ1-1; possible D gene TRBD1, 5 bases. The V end was cut by 5 bases, the J end by 4 bases, with 11 bases between. Germline V CDR1 and CDR2: SEHNR, FQNEAQ (reference sequence). The CDR3 is made up of 13 amino acids.

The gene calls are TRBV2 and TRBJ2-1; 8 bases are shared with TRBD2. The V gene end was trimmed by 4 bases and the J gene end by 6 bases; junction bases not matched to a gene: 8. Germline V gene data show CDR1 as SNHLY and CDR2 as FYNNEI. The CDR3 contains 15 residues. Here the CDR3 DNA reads TGTGCCAGCAGTGTAGGGACTAGTTTCATCAATGAGCAGTTCTTC. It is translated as CASSVGTSFINEQFF.

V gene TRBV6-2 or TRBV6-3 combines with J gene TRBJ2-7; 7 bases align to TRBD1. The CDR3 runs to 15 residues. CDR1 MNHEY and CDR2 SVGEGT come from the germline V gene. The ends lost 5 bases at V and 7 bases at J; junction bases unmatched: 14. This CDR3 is CASSPRGTVVEEQYF. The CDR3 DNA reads TGTGCCAGCAGTCCCCGAGGGACAGTCGTGGAAGAGCAGTACTTC.

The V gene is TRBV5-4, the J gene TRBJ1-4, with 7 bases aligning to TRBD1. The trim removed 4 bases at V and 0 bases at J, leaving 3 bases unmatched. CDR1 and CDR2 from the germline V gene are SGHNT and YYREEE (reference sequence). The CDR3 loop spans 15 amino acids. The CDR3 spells CASSGDSSTNEKLFF. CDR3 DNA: TGTGCCAGCAGCGGGGACAGTTCAACTAATGAAAAACTGTTTTTT.

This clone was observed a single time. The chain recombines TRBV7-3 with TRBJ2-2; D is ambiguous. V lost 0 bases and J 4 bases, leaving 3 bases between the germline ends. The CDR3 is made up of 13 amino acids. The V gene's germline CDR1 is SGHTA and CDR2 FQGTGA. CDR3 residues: CASSLTATGELFF. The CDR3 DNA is TGTGCCAGCAGCTTAACGGCCACCGGGGAGCTGTTTTTT.

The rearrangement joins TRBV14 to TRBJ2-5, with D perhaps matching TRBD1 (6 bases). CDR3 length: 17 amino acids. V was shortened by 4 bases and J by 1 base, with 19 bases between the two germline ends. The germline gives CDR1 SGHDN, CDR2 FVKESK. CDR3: CASSLRMGTPSQETQYF. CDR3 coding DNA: TGTGCCAGCAGCCTTCGTATGGGGACACCTTCCCAAGAGACCCAGTACTTC.

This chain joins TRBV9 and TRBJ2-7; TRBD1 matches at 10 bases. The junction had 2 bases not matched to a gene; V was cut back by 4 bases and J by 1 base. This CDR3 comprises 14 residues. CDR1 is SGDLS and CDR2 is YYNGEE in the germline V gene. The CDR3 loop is CASSQGQGSYEQYF. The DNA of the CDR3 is TGTGCCAGCAGCCAGGGACAGGGGTCCTACGAGCAGTACTTC.

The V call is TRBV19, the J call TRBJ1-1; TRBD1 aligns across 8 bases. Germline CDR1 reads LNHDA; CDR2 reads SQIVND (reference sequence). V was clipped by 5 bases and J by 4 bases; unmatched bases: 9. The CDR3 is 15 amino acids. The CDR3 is CASSSTGQGGTEAFF. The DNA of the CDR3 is TGTGCCAGTAGTTCAACCGGACAGGGAGGCACTGAAGCTTTCTTT.

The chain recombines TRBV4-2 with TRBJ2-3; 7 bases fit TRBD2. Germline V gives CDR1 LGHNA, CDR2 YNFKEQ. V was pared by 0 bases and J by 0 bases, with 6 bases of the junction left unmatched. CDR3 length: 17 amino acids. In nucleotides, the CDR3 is TGTGCCAGCAGCCAAGATGGGGCGGGAGCTAGCACAGATACGCAGTATTTT. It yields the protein CASSQDGAGASTDTQYF.

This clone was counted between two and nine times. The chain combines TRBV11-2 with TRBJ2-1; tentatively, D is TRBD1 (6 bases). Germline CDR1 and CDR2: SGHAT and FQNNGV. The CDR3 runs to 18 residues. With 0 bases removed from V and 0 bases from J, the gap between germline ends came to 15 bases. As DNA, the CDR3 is TGTGCCAGCAGCTTAGATGGGGTGGGGGCCCGCTCCTACAATGAGCAGTTCTTC. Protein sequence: CASSLDGVGARSYNEQFF.

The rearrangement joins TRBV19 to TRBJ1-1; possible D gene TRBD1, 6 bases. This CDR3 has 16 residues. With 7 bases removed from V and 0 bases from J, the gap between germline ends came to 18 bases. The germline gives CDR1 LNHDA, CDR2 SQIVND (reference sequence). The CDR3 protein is CASKDTGWGLNTEAFF. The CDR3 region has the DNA TGTGCCAGTAAGGATACAGGGTGGGGGTTGAACACTGAAGCTTTCTTT. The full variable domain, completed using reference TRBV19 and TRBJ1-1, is DGGITQSPKYLFRKEGQNVTLSCEQNLNHDAMYWYRQDPGQGLRLIYYSQIVNDFQKGDIAEGYSVSREKKESFPLTVTSAQKNPTAFYLCASKDTGWGLNTEAFFGQGTRLTVV.

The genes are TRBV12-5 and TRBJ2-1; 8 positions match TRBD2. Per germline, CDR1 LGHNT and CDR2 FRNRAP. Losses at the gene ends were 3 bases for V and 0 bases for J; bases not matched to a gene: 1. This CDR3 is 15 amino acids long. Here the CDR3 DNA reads TGTGCTAGTGGTTTAGCGGGGGACTCCTACAATGAGCAGTTCTTC. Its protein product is CASGLAGDSYNEQFF.

CDR3 DNA sequence: TGCGCCAGCAGCTTGGGTGACAGGGACTCACTGCAGTACTTC. It yields the protein CASSLGDRDSLQYF. The chain carries TRBV5-1 and TRBJ2-7, with D perhaps TRBD1 (7 bases). The germline V and J ends were trimmed by 0 bases and 9 bases, with 16 bases remaining between them. Germline V gene lookup returns CDR1 SGHRS and CDR2 YFSETQ. The CDR3 sequence is 14 residues long.

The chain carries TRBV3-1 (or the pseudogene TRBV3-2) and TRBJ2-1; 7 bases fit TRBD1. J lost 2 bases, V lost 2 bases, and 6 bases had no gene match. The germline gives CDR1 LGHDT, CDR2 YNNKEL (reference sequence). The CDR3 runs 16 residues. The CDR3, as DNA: TGTGCCAGCAGCCAACGGTTACAGGGGACCTACAATGAGCAGTTCTTC. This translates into CASSQRLQGTYNEQFF.

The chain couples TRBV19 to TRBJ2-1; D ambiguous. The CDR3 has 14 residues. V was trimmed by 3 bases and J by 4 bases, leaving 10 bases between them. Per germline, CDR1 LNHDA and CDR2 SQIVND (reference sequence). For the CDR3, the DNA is TGTGCCAGTAGTATTCTCGAACAGTACAATGAGCAGTTCTTC. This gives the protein CASSILEQYNEQFF.